This record looks at one T cell receptor (beta chain) sequence and its context. What it binds is not known. These data belong to a study of cytomegalovirus exposure and HLA in healthy donors. Overall study context: Early on, a data release was issued that held 80 million to 90 million unique TCRs from HLA-typed donors. Caucasian-associated ancestry cluster membership applied to approximately 80% of around 400 genotyped donors. Study findings and constraints: The productive fraction for most TCR beta V segments was about 87% or about 30% in an earlier analysis. Follow-up analysis found HLA locus-dependent TCR association rates, highest for DRB1 and lowest for HLA-C.

The PCR contained 60 Vbeta and 13 Jbeta primers. TCRdb's copy holds only in-frame clones and misses some; the assay was immunoSEQ multiplex PCR. Here the sample spans 90,000 to 150,000 clones, 74% being singletons. The V and J ends lost 7 bases and 5 bases, in that order; junction bases with no gene match: 12. The length of the CDR3 is 15 residues. CDR1 SNHLY and CDR2 FYNNEI come from the germline V gene. This TCR was recovered from a human donor in good health. The sequencing sample was made of PBMCs. V usage is TRBV2 and J usage is TRBJ2-7, with 9 bases aligning to TRBD2. CDR3 sequence (DNA): TGTGCCAGCATCCCACTTAGCGGGAGTGGGGACGAGCAGTACTTC. As protein: CASIPLSGSGDEQYF.